This TCR beta chain was profiled in a study of regulatory T cells in long-lasting Graves disease. Study-wide points: Persistent disease samples used TRBV28, TRBJ1-2 and TRBJ2-5 preferentially.

Through Arm-PCR of CDR3 regions and iRepertoire HTBI primers, TCR beta libraries were built. One entry per CDR3 protein results from TCRdb running MiXCR on the multiplex PCR reads. The data hold roughly 420,000 distinct CDR3 sequences, with around 15% observed a single time. Germline CDR1 reads SNHLY; CDR2 reads FYNNEI. The CDR3 is made up of 15 amino acids. Trimming removed 7 bases from V and 0 bases from J; junction bases left unmatched: 5. At least ten counts were recorded for this clonotype. Its matching antigen is unknown. Indicated time point: newly diagnosed GD, antithyroid drugs for less than 3 months. Researchers made the TCR library from RNA that was extracted from PBMCs. An endocrinology department in Xi'an, China, supplied the patients. These data were likewise used in another study, on T cells in Graves' hyperthyroidism and ophthalmopathy.

The chain has TRBV2 and TRBJ2-7, with 11 bases that match TRBD2. The receptor was derived from a woman aged 50 to 60 with Graves disease. The material was peripheral blood mononuclear cells (PBMCs), obtained at new diagnosis, from a patient treated with antithyroid drugs. The CDR3 DNA reads as TGTGCCAGCAAGCCGGGACTAGCGGACTCCTACGAGCAGTACTTC. This gives the protein CASKPGLADSYEQYF.